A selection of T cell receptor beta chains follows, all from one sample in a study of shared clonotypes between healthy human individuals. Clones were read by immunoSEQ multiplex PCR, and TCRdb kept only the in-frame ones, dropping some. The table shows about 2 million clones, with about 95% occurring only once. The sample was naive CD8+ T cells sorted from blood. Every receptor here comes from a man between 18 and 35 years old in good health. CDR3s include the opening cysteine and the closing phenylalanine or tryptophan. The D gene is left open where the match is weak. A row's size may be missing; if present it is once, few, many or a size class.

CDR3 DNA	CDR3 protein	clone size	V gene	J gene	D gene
TGTGCCAGCAGCACCCGCCGGACTAGCGGAGACAATGAGCAGTTCTTC	CASSTRRTSGDNEQFF	-	TRBV9	TRBJ2-1	TRBD2
TGTGCCAGCAGCTTAGTGGCGGGACCATCAGATACGCAGTATTTT	CASSLVAGPSDTQYF	-	TRBV11-2	TRBJ2-3	-
TGTGCCAGCAGCTTATCACCTGGGCAGGGCTCCGGGGAGCTGTTTTTT	CASSLSPGQGSGELFF	-	TRBV5-4	TRBJ2-2	-
TGTGCCAGCAGCTTGGCCCTCTGGCAGGACACCGGGGAGCTGTTTTTT	CASSLALWQDTGELFF	-	TRBV5-6	TRBJ2-2	-
TGTGCCAGCAGTTCGCCGGGACAGGGTTCCTACGAGCAGTACTTC	CASSSPGQGSYEQYF	-	TRBV27	TRBJ2-7	TRBD1
TGTGCCAGCATGGACGGGTGGGGCACTGAAGCTTTCTTT	CASMDGWGTEAFF	-	TRBV6-5	TRBJ1-1	-
TGCAGCGTCGGGGGGGACAATGAGCAGTTCTTC	CSVGGDNEQFF	-	TRBV29-1	TRBJ2-1	TRBD2
TGTGCCAGCAGCGCGTACGCGGGGGCACAAGACGAGCAGTACTTC	CASSAYAGAQDEQYF	-	TRBV7-9	TRBJ2-7	-
TGTGCCAGCAGAATCCCGTTTGGACAGGGGTACGAGCAGTACTTC	CASRIPFGQGYEQYF	-	TRBV2	TRBJ2-7	TRBD1
TGTGCCAGCAGCTCGACTAGCGGGGGGGCCCTCAAGGGCAATGAGCAGTTCTTC	CASSSTSGGALKGNEQFF	-	TRBV7-9	TRBJ2-1	TRBD2
TGTGCCAGCAGCTTAACTAGCGGGGTCAATGAGCAGTTCTTC	CASSLTSGVNEQFF	-	TRBV11-2	TRBJ2-1	TRBD2
TGCGCCAGCAGCCCTTCTGCAGGGGCCTCCACTAACTATGGCTACACCTTC	CASSPSAGASTNYGYTF	-	TRBV5-1	TRBJ1-2	-
TGTGCCAGTGCCGGGGCCCATGGCTACACCTTC	CASAGAHGYTF	few	TRBV11-2	TRBJ1-2	-
TGTGCCAGCAGCATGGGACTAGCGAACGACGAGCAGTACTTC	CASSMGLANDEQYF	-	TRBV7-8	TRBJ2-7	TRBD2
TGCAGCGTTGAAGATGGTACTAGCGGAAGCTCCTACGAGCAGTACTTC	CSVEDGTSGSSYEQYF	-	TRBV29-1	TRBJ2-7	TRBD2
TGTGCCAGCAGCCCCCGGGACTCCGAAGGACCTTGGTTT	CASSPRDSEGPWF	-	TRBV13	TRBJ1-2	-
TGCAGCGTCGATCCGGGACTATACCAAGAGACCCAGTACTTC	CSVDPGLYQETQYF	-	TRBV29-1	TRBJ2-5	TRBD2
TGTGCCAGCTCACCACTTCCTACCCACAGGGATACGAACACCGGGGAGCTGTTTTTT	CASSPLPTHRDTNTGELFF	-	TRBV18	TRBJ2-2	-
TGTGCCAGCAGCTCGAGACACGACTATGGCTACACCTTC	CASSSRHDYGYTF	-	TRBV11-2	TRBJ1-2	-
TGTGCCAGCAGTTTATCCAGGGGGCTTCAAGAGACCCAGTACTTC	CASSLSRGLQETQYF	-	TRBV5-8	TRBJ2-5	TRBD1